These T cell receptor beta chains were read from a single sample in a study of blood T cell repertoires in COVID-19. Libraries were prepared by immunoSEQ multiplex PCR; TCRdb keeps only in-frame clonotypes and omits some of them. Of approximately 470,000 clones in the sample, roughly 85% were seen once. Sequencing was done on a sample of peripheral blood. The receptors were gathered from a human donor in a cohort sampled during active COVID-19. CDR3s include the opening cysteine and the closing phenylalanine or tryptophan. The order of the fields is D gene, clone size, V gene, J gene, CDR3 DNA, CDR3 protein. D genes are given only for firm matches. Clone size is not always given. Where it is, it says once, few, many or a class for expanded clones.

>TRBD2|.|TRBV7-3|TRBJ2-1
TGTGCCAGCAGCTTAGAGGGGCGGGAGGGCCGTAGTGAGCAGTTCTTC
CASSLEGREGRSEQFF
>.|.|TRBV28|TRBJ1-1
TGTGCCAGCAGTTTGACAGTGAGGTGGTCTGAAGCTTTCTTT
CASSLTVRWSEAFF
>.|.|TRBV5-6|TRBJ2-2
TGTGCCAGCAACCGGGGGACCCACACCGGGGAGCTGTTTTTT
CASNRGTHTGELFF
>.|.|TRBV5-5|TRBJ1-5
TGTGCCAGCAGCTTGGATCTCAGCAATCAGCCCCAGCATTTT
CASSLDLSNQPQHF
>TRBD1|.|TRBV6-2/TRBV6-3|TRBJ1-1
TGTGCCAGCAGTACAGGGGGCAGGACTGAAGCTTTCTTT
CASSTGGRTEAFF
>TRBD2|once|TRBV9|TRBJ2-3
TGTGCCAGCAGCGTAAGGACTAGCGACGATACGCAGTATTTT
CASSVRTSDDTQYF
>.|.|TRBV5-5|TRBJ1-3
TGTGCCAGCAGCTTAGCCTCTGGAAACACCATATATTTT
CASSLASGNTIYF
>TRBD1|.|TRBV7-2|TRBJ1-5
TGTGCCAGCAGCCCCGGGACAGGGGGCAGATTCAATCAGCCCCAGCATTTT
CASSPGTGGRFNQPQHF
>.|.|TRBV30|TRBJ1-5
TGTGCCTGGACTCCCGGACAGTTCAATCAGCCCCAGCATTTT
CAWTPGQFNQPQHF
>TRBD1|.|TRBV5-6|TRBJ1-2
TGTGCCAGCAGCCCCGGGACAGGGGGAAACTATGGCTACACCTTC
CASSPGTGGNYGYTF
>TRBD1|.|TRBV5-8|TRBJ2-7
TGTGCCAGCAGCCCCACGACAGGGGGCTACGAGCAGTACTTC
CASSPTTGGYEQYF
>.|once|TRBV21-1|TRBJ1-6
TGTCCACACACCCGGGGGAACGTTGATTCACCCCTCCACTTT
CPHTRGNVDSPLHF
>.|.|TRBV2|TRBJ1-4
TGTGCCAGCTTAGGTGGTTGGAGTGAAAAACTGTTTTTT
CASLGGWSEKLFF
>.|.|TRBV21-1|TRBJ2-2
TGTGCCAGCAGCACAGGAGGGGCCGGGGAGCTGTTTTTT
CASSTGGAGELFF
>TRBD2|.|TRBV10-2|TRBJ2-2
TGCGCCAGCAGTGGGGGGGGAGGGAGCACCGGGGAGCTGTTTTTT
CASSGGGGSTGELFF
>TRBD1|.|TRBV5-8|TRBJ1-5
TGTGCCAGCAGCTTGCCGGGACAGGACTATAGCAATCAGCCCCAGCATTTT
CASSLPGQDYSNQPQHF
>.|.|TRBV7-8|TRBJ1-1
TGTGCCAGCAGCTTAGCGCTTGGGCGGGTTGAAGCTTTCTTT
CASSLALGRVEAFF
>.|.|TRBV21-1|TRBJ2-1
TGTGCCAGCAGCGAAGGTTGGCAGGGGGCATGCAATGAGCAGTTCTTC
CASSEGWQGACNEQFF
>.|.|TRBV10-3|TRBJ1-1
TGTGCCACCGCGCCCCGAGACAGCAAAAACACTGAAGCTTTCTTT
CATAPRDSKNTEAFF
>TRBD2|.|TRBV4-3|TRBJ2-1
TGCGCCAGCAGCCAAGGAGCGGGAGGGACCTACAATGAGCAGTTCTTC
CASSQGAGGTYNEQFF
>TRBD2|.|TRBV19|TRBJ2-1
TGTGCTTCCTCTACCCATAGCGGGAGCGATGAGCAGTTCTTC
CASSTHSGSDEQFF
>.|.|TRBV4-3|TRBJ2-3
TGCGCCAGCAGCCAAGAGGGAGGCCGGACAGATACGCAGTATTTT
CASSQEGGRTDTQYF
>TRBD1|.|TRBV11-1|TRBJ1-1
TGTGCCAGCAGCTTAGCGCAGGGGGCGTACACTGAAGCTTTCTTT
CASSLAQGAYTEAFF
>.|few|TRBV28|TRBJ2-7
TGTGCCAGCAGTTACGCGGGCCTCGGGTACGAGCAGTACTTC
CASSYAGLGYEQYF
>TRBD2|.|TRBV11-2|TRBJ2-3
TGTGCCAGCAGCTCTAGCGGGGAGGACACAGATACGCAGTATTTT
CASSSSGEDTDTQYF
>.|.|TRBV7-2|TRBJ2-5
TGTGCCAGCAGCCCCGGGTTCGGAGAGACCTACTTC
CASSPGFGETYF
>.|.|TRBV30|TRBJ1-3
TGTGCCTGGAAGACACGCTCTGGAAACACCATATATTTT
CAWKTRSGNTIYF